Listed here are 2 T cell receptor beta chains from one sample, sequenced in a study of vaccination and CD4 T cells after COVID-19. An Oncomine TCR Beta short-read assay was used to sequence the DNA from cultured CD4+ T cells. In TCRdb, the PCR reads were re-called with MiXCR into one record per CDR3 protein. The sample holds about 20,000 distinct CDR3 sequences, 60% seen once. Treatment in this sample: roughly nine-day PBMC culture with coronavirus spike peptide pools or control peptides (ViraFEST assay). No antigen is known for these receptors. Sequencing used CD4+ T cells from blood, cultured in vitro, obtained after SARS-CoV-2 vaccination. The receptors originated from a human donor who had recovered from COVID-19.

This chain links TRBV20-1 with TRBJ1-2, with no clear D. Trimming pared 6 bases from V and 5 bases from J, leaving 19 bases between. CDR1 and CDR2 from the germline V gene are DFQATT and SNEGSKA (reference sequence). This CDR3 spans 14 amino acids. In DNA, the CDR3 is TGCAGTGCGGCTAAGATTATAAGGGATTATGGCTACACCTTC. It is translated as CSAAKIIRDYGYTF.

The V call is TRBV10-3, the J call TRBJ2-5; 9 bases are shared with TRBD1. V gave up 2 bases and J gave up 5 bases; unmatched junction bases: 9. Germline CDR1 and CDR2: ENHRY and SYGVKD. The CDR3 length is 16 residues. In nucleotides, the CDR3 is TGTGCCATCAGTGAGCCGGACAGGGGTCATGAGGAGACCCAGTACTTC. Translation: CAISEPDRGHEETQYF.